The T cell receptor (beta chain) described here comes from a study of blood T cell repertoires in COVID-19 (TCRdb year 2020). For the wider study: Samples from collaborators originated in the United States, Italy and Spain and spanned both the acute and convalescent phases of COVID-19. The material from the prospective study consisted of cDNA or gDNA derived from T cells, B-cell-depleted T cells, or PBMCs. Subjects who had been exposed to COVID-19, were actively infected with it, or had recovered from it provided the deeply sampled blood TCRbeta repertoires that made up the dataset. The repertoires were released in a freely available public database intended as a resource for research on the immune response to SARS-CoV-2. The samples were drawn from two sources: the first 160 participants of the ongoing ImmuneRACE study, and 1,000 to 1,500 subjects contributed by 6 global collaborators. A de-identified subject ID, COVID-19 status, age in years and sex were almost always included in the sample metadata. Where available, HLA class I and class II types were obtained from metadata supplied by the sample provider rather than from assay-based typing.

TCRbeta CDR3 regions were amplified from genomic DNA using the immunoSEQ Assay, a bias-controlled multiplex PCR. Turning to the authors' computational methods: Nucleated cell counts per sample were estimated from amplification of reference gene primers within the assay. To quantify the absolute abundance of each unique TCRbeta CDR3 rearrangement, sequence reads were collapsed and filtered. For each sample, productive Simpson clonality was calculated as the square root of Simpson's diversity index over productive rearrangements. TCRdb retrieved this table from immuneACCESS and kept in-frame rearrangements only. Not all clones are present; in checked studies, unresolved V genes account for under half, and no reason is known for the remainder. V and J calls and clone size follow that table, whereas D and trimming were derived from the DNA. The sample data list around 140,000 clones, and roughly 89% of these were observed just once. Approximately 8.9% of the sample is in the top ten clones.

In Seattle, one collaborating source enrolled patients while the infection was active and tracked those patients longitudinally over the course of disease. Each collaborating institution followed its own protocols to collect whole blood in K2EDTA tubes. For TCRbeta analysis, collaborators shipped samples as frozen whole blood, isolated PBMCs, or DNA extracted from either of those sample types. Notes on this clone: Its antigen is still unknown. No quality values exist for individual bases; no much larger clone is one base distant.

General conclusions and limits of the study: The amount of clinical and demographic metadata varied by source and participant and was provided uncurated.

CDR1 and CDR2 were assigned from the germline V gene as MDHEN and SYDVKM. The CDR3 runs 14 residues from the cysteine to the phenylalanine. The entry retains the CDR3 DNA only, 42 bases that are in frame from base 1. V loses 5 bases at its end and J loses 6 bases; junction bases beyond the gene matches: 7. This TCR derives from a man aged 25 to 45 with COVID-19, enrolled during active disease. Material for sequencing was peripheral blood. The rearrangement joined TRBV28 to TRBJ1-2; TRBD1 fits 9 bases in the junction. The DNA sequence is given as TGTGCCAGCAGTATGGTGGGACAGGGAAATGGCTACACCTTC. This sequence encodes CASSMVGQGNGYTF.